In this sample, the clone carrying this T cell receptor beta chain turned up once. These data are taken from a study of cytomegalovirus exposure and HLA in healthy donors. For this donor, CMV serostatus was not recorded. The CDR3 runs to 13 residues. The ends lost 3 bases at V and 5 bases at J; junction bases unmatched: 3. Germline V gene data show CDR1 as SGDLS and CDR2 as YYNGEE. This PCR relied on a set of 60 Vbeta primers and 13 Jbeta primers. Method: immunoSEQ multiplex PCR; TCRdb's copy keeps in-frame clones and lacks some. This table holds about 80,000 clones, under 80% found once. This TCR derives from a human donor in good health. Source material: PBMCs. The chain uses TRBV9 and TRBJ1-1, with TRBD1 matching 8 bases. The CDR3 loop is CASSGQGRTEAFF. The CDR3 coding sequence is TGTGCCAGCAGCGGACAGGGGAGGACTGAAGCTTTCTTT.